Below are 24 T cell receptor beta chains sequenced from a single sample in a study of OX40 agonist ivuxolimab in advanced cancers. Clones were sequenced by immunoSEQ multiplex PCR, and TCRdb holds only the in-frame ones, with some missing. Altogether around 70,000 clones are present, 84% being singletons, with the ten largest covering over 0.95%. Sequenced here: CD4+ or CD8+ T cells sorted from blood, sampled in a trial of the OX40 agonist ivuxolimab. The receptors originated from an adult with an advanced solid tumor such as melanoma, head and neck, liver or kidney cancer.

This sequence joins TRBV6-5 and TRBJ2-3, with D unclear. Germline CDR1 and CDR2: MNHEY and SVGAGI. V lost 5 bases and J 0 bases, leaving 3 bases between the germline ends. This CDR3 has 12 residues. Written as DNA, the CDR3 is TGTGCCAGCAGTCCCAGCACAGATACGCAGTATTTT. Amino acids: CASSPSTDTQYF.

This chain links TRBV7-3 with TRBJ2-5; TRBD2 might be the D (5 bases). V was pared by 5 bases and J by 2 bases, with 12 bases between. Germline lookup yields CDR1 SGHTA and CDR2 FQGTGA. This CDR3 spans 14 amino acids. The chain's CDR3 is CASSAQGGQETQYF. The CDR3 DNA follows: TGTGCCAGCAGCGCGCAAGGCGGGCAAGAGACCCAGTACTTC. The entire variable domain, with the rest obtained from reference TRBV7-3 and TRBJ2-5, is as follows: GAGVSQTPSNKVTEKGKYVELRCDPISGHTALYWYRQSLGQGPEFLIYFQGTGAADDSGLPNDRFFAVRPEGSVSTLKIQRTERGDSAVYLCASSAQGGQETQYFGPGTRLLVL.

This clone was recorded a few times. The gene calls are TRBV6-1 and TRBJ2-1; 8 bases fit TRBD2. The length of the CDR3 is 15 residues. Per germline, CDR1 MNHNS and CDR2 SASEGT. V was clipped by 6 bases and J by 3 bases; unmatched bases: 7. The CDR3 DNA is TGTGCCAGCAGAGGAGGAGCGGGGGTCTACAATGAGCAGTTCTTC. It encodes CASRGGAGVYNEQFF.

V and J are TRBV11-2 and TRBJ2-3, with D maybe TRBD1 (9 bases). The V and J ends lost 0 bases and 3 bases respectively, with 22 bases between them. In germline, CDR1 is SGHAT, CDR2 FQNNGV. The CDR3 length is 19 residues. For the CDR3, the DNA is TGTGCCAGCAGCTTAGACCCGGGGGGGACAGGGAAGTGGACAGATACGCAGTATTTT. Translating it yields CASSLDPGGTGKWTDTQYF.

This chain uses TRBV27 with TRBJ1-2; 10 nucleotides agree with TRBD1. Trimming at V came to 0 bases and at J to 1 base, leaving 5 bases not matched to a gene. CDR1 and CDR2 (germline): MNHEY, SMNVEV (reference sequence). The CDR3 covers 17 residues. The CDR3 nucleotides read TGTGCCAGCAGTTTATCCGGGACAGGGGAAAATAACTATGGCTACACCTTC. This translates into CASSLSGTGENNYGYTF.

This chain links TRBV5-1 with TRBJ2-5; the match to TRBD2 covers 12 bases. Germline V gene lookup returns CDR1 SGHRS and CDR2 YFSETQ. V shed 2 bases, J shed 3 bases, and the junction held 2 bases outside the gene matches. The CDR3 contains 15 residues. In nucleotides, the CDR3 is TGCGCCAGCAGCTTACTAGCGGGGGGAGAAGAGACCCAGTACTTC. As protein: CASSLLAGGEETQYF. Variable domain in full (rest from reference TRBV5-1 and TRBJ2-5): KAGVTQTPRYLIKTRGQQVTLSCSPISGHRSVSWYQQTPGQGLQFLFEYFSETQRNKGNFPGRFSGRQFSNSRSEMNVSTLELGDSALYLCASSLLAGGEETQYFGPGTRLLVL.

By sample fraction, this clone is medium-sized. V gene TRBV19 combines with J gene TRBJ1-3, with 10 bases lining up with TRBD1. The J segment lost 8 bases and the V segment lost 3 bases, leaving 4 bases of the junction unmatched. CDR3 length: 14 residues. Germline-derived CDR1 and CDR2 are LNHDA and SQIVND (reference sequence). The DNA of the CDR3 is TGTGCCAGTAGTATCGGACAGGGGGGACACACCATATATTTT. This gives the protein CASSIGQGGHTIYF.

The CDR3, as DNA: TGTGCCAGCAGTTTATATGGGTTCCCCTTCTCTGGGGCCAACGTCCTGACTTTC. Its protein product is CASSLYGFPFSGANVLTF. J is TRBJ2-6 and V is TRBV27, with unresolved D. The germline CDR1 and CDR2 sequences are MNHEY and SMNVEV (reference sequence). The CDR3 runs 18 residues. V was cut by 1 base and J by 0 bases, with 13 bases left in between.

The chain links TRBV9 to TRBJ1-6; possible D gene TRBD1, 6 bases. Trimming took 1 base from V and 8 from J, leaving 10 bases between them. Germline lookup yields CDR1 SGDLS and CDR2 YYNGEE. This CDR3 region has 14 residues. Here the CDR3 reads CASSVSTGDSPLHF. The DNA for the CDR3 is TGTGCCAGCAGCGTATCGACAGGAGATTCACCCCTCCACTTT.

In DNA, the CDR3 is TGTGCCAGCAGCTTGGATCCAACAGGGGCGTTCAATCAGCCCCAGCATTTT. Encoded protein: CASSLDPTGAFNQPQHF. The rearrangement uses TRBV5-5 and TRBJ1-5; 7 bases align to TRBD1. CDR3 length: 17 amino acids. Germline V lookup: CDR1 SGHKS, CDR2 YYEKEE (reference sequence). The V gene end was trimmed by 0 bases and the J gene end by 3 bases; junction bases not matched to a gene: 9.

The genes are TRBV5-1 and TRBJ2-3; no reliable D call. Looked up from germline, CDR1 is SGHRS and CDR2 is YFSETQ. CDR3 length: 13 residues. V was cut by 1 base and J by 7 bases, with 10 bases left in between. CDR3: CASSLSPPNTQYF. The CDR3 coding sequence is TGCGCCAGCAGCTTGTCTCCCCCGAATACGCAGTATTTT.

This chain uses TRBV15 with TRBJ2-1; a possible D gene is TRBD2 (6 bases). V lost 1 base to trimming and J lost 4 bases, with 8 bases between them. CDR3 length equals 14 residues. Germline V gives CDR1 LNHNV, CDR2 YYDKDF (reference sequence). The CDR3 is CATSRGGVYNEQFF. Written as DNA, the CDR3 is TGTGCCACCAGCAGAGGCGGGGTATACAATGAGCAGTTCTTC.

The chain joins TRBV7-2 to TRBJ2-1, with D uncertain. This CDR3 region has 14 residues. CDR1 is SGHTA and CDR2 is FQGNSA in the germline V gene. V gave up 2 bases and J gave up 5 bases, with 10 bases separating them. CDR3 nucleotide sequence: TGTGCCAGCAGCTTAATAAGCTGGAACAATGAGCAGTTCTTC. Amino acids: CASSLISWNNEQFF.

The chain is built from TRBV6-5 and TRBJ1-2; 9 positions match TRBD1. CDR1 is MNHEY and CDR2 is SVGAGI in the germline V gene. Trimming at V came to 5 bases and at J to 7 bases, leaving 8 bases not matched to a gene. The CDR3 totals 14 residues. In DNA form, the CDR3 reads TGTGCCAGCAGTGTGGACAGGGGATTTAGTGGCTACACCTTC. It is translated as CASSVDRGFSGYTF.

This CDR3 is CASSPSAGNTEAFF. In DNA form, the CDR3 reads TGTGCCAGCTCACCTTCGGCAGGAAACACTGAAGCTTTCTTT. This rearrangement joins TRBV18 to TRBJ1-1; D gene uncertain. Germline CDR1 KGHSH, CDR2 LQKENI. The CDR3 is 14 residues long. V was pared by 3 bases and J by 2 bases, with 10 bases between. Full variable domain (missing parts from reference TRBV18 and TRBJ1-1): NAGVMQNPRHLVRRRGQEARLRCSPMKGHSHVYWYRQLPEEGLKFMVYLQKENIIDESGMPKERFSAEFPKEGPSILRIQQVVRGDSAAYFCASSPSAGNTEAFFGQGTRLTVV.

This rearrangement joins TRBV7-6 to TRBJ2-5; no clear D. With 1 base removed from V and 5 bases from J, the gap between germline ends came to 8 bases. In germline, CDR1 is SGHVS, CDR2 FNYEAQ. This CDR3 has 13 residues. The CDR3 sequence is CASSLGVGETQYF. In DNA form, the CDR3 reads TGTGCCAGCAGCTTAGGTGTGGGGGAGACCCAGTACTTC.

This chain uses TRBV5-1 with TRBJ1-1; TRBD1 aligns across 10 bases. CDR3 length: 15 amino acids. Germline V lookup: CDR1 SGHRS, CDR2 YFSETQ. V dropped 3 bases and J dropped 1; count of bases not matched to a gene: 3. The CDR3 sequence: CASSWRDRGNTEAFF. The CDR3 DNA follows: TGCGCCAGCAGCTGGCGGGACAGGGGGAACACTGAAGCTTTCTTT.

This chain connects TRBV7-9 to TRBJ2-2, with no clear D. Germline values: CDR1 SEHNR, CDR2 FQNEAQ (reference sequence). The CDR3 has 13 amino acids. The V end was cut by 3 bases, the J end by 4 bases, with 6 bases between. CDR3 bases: TGTGCCAGCAGCTTCGACGGCACCGGGGAGCTGTTTTTT. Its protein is CASSFDGTGELFF.

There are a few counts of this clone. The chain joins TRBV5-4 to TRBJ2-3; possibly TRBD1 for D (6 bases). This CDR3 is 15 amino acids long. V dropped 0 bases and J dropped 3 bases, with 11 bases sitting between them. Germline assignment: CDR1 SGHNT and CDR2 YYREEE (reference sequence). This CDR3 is CASSLGGLSTDTQYF. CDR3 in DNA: TGTGCCAGCAGCTTGGGGGGGCTGTCGACAGATACGCAGTATTTT.

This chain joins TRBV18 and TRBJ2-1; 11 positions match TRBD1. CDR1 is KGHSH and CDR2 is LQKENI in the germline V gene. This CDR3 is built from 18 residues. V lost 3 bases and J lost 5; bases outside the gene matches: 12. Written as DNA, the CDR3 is TGTGCCAGCTCACCTCATGAGCCCGGGACAGGGGGTAACAATGAGCAGTTCTTC. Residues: CASSPHEPGTGGNNEQFF.

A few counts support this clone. CDR3 DNA: TGTGCCAGCAGCTTGGGGTCCCAGTACGAGCAGTACTTC. Translation gives CASSLGSQYEQYF. The V gene is TRBV5-8, the J gene TRBJ2-7, with D uncertain. The CDR3 is 13 residues long. Germline V gene data show CDR1 as SGHTS and CDR2 as YDEGEE. Trimming removed 0 bases from V and 4 bases from J, with 8 bases in between. Full variable domain (missing parts from reference TRBV5-8 and TRBJ2-7): EAGVTQSPTHLIKTRGQQATLRCSPISGHTSVYWYQQALGLGLQFLLWYDEGEERNRGNFPPRFSGRQFPNYSSELNVNALELEDSALYLCASSLGSQYEQYFGPGTRLTVT.

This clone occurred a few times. DNA for the CDR3: TGTGCCAGCAGCTTAGCGCCGGGGGCGGACACCGGGGAGCTGTTTTTT. Amino acid sequence: CASSLAPGADTGELFF. This chain links TRBV7-9 with TRBJ2-2, with D tentatively TRBD1 or TRBD2 (6 bases each). Trimming removed 0 bases from V and 3 bases from J, with 11 bases in between. The CDR3 contains 16 residues. CDR1 and CDR2 (germline): SEHNR, FQNEAQ (reference sequence).

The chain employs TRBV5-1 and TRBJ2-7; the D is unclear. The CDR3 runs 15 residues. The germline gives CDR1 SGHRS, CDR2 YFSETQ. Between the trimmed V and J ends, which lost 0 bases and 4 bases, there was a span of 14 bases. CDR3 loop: CASSLASPPSYEQYF. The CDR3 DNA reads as TGCGCCAGCAGCTTGGCTTCCCCTCCCTCATACGAGCAGTACTTC.

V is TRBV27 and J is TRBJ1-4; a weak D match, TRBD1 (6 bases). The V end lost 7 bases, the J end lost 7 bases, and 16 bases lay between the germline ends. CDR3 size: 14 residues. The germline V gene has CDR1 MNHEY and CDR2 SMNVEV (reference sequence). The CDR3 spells CASNGAGVGEKLFF. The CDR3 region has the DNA TGTGCCAGCAATGGGGCAGGGGTCGGTGAAAAACTGTTTTTT.